This T cell receptor beta chain was sequenced during a study of graft-versus-host responses after intestinal transplantation. At the level of the study: Isolated intestinal, liver-intestinal, or multivisceral transplants had been given to the recipients.

The method was immunoSEQ multiplex PCR; TCRdb's version includes in-frame clones alone and lacks a portion of them. The table lists 120,000 or so clones, 93% of them singletons. With respect to this clone: What it recognizes is unknown.

This CDR3 region has 14 residues. Trimming at V came to 3 bases and at J to 9 bases, leaving 9 bases not matched to a gene. Germline-derived CDR1 and CDR2 are SGHNT and YYREEE (reference sequence). The source was unstimulated CD8+ T cells sorted from spleen or lymph node cells, collected before intestinal transplant. The source of this sequence is a human donor who received an intestinal transplant. V is TRBV5-4 and J is TRBJ2-3; 8 bases line up with TRBD1. The CDR3 DNA is TGTGCCAGCAGCTCGGGGACAGGAGGAGAAACGCAGTATTTT. This translates into CASSSGTGGETQYF.